This paragraph covers one T cell receptor (beta chain) sequence. The source of the sample is a study of T cells in Graves' hyperthyroidism and ophthalmopathy. The source material, RNA transcripts, was used to amplify TCR beta CDR3 regions. The HTBI primer set drove a first-round RT-PCR of the TCR CDR3. TCRdb reprocessed the multiplex PCR reads via MiXCR and lists one record per CDR3 protein. The sample lists 300,000 or so distinct CDR3 sequences, around 16% seen once, with approximately 33% in the top ten. Germline V gene data show CDR1 as MNHNS and CDR2 as SASEGT. The V end was cut by 1 base, the J end by 5 bases, with 11 bases between. The CDR3 is 14 residues long. Lactation, pregnancy, other autoimmune disease or uncontrolled infection led to exclusion of patients. PBMCs came from more than 9.5 ml fresh peripheral blood.

This rearrangement joins TRBV6-1 to TRBJ1-1; D is ambiguous. Sequencing was carried out using blood. The TCR sequence derives from a young man with Graves' hyperthyroidism. The DNA for the CDR3 is TGTGCCAGCAGTGAAGAAGGCACGGGAACTGAAGCTTTCTTT. Translated, it gives CASSEEGTGTEAFF.